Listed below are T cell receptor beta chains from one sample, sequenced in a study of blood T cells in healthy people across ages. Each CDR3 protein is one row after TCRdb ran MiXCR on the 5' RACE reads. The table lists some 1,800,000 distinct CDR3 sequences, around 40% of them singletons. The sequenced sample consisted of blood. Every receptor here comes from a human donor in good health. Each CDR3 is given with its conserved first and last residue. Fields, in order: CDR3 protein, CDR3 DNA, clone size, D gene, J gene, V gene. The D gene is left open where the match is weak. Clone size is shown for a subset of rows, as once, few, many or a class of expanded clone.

cdr3_aa: CATSRDRRGRLYGYTF; cdr3_nt: TGTGCCACCAGCAGAGATCGCCGGGGACGGCTATATGGCTACACCTTC; clone_size: few; d_call: -; j_call: TRBJ1-2; v_call: TRBV15
cdr3_aa: CSAPGTSDLQETQYF; cdr3_nt: TGCAGCGCGCCCGGGACTAGCGACCTCCAAGAGACCCAGTACTTC; clone_size: few; d_call: TRBD2; j_call: TRBJ2-5; v_call: TRBV29-1
cdr3_aa: CASSPGEGPYYNEQFF; cdr3_nt: TGCGCCAGCAGCCCGGGGGAGGGCCCTTACTACAATGAGCAGTTCTTC; clone_size: once; d_call: TRBD2; j_call: TRBJ2-1; v_call: TRBV5-1
cdr3_aa: CASSFRTGVSYEQYF; cdr3_nt: TGCGCCAGCAGCTTCCGGACAGGGGTCTCCTACGAGCAGTACTTC; clone_size: -; d_call: TRBD1; j_call: TRBJ2-7; v_call: TRBV5-1
cdr3_aa: CSVDLTGTSYNEQFF; cdr3_nt: TGCAGCGTTGACCTCACCGGGACATCCTACAATGAGCAGTTCTTC; clone_size: few; d_call: -; j_call: TRBJ2-1; v_call: TRBV29-1
cdr3_aa: CASSLQGPYNEQFF; cdr3_nt: TGCGCCAGCAGCTTACAGGGACCCTACAATGAGCAGTTCTTC; clone_size: few; d_call: -; j_call: TRBJ2-1; v_call: TRBV5-1
cdr3_aa: CSAKGGRDYGYTF; cdr3_nt: TGCAGTGCTAAAGGGGGTCGCGACTATGGCTACACCTTC; clone_size: once; d_call: -; j_call: TRBJ1-2; v_call: TRBV20-1
cdr3_aa: CASSLLGPDTQYF; cdr3_nt: TGTGCCAGCAGTTTATTAGGCCCAGATACGCAGTATTTT; clone_size: -; d_call: -; j_call: TRBJ2-3; v_call: TRBV5-1
cdr3_aa: CASSYFGGGSSGYTF; cdr3_nt: TGTGCCAGCAGTTATTTCGGTGGGGGTTCGAGTGGCTACACCTTC; clone_size: -; d_call: -; j_call: TRBJ1-2; v_call: TRBV6-5
cdr3_aa: CASSWRLYTDTQYF; cdr3_nt: TGCGCCAGCAGCTGGAGACTCTACACAGATACGCAGTATTTT; clone_size: -; d_call: -; j_call: TRBJ2-3; v_call: TRBV5-1
cdr3_aa: CASFKDSSYEQYF; cdr3_nt: TGTGCCAGCTTCAAGGACAGCTCCTACGAGCAGTACTTC; clone_size: -; d_call: -; j_call: TRBJ2-7; v_call: TRBV18
cdr3_aa: CSARDPSGGAGDTQYF; cdr3_nt: TGCAGTGCTAGAGATCCTAGCGGGGGGGCCGGAGATACGCAGTATTTT; clone_size: few; d_call: TRBD2; j_call: TRBJ2-3; v_call: TRBV20-1
cdr3_aa: CASSDQAGGTYEQYF; cdr3_nt: TGTGCCAGCAGCGATCAAGCGGGGGGAACATACGAGCAGTACTTC; clone_size: few; d_call: TRBD2; j_call: TRBJ2-7; v_call: TRBV7-2
cdr3_aa: CSAIAVRGADTQYF; cdr3_nt: TGCAGTGCTATAGCCGTCCGCGGAGCAGATACGCAGTATTTT; clone_size: few; d_call: -; j_call: TRBJ2-3; v_call: TRBV20-1
cdr3_aa: CAGSPVCFLGWYQETQYF; cdr3_nt: TGTGCCGGCAGCCCAGTTTGTTTTCTGGGTTGGTACCAAGAGACCCAGTACTTC; clone_size: -; d_call: -; j_call: TRBJ2-5; v_call: TRBV12-3/TRBV12-4
cdr3_aa: CASSLEGGGYTYEQYF; cdr3_nt: TGCGCCAGCAGCTTGGAAGGCGGGGGTTATACTTATGAGCAGTACTTC; clone_size: -; d_call: TRBD2; j_call: TRBJ2-7; v_call: TRBV5-1